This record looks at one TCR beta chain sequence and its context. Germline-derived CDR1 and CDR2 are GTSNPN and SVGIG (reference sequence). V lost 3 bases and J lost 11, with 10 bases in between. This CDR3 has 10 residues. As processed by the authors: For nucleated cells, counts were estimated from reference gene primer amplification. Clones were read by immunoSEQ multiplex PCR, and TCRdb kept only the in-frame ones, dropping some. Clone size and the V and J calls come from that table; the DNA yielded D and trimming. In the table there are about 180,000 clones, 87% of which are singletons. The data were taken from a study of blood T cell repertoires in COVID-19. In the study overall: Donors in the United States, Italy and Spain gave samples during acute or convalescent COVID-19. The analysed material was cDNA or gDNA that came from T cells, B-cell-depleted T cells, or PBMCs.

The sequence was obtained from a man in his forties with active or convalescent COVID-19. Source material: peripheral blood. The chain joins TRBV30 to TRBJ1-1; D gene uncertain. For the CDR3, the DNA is TGTGCCTGGAGGAACTGGGAGGCTTTCTTT. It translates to CAWRNWEAFF. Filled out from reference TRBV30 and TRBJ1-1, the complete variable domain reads SQTIHQWPATLVQPVGSPLSLECTVEGTSNPNLYWYRQAAGRGLQLLFYSVGIGQISSEVPQNLSASRPQDRQFILSSKKLLLSDSGFYLCAWRNWEAFFGQGTRLTVV.